The 28 T cell receptor beta chains below come from one sample, sequenced in a study of blood T cell repertoires in COVID-19. Assay: immunoSEQ multiplex PCR; the TCRdb copy retains only in-frame clones and omits some. The sample shows almost 250,000 clones, about 89% of them seen only once. The source material was peripheral blood. The receptor set was obtained from a woman aged 55-69 years who had recovered from COVID-19.

J is TRBJ2-7 and V is TRBV6-2 or TRBV6-3; no reliable D call. There are 12 residues in the CDR3. The V gene lost 4 bases and the J gene lost 3 bases, with 7 bases spanning the gap. From germline, CDR1 is MNHEY and CDR2 SVGEGT. CDR3 in DNA: TGTGCCAGCAGTTCCCGACTCTACGAGCAGTACTTC. This translates into CASSSRLYEQYF.

J is TRBJ1-2 and V is TRBV11-1, with 7 bases aligning to TRBD1. The CDR3 has 14 residues. V lost 4 bases to trimming and J lost 8 bases; unmatched junction nucleotides: 10. Germline V lookup: CDR1 SGHAT, CDR2 FQDESV (reference sequence). The CDR3 bases are TGTGCCAGCAGCTGGGGACAGAAGTTCCGAGGCTACACCTTC. This gives the protein CASSWGQKFRGYTF.

This CDR3 reads CASSPTSVTNEKLFF. The DNA of the CDR3 is TGTGCCAGCAGCCCGACTTCGGTCACTAATGAAAAACTGTTTTTT. This rearrangement joins TRBV7-9 to TRBJ1-4; D not certain. Trimming took 5 bases from V and 2 from J, leaving 12 bases between them. CDR1 and CDR2 (germline): SEHNR, FQNEAQ (reference sequence). The CDR3 runs to 15 residues.

V and J are TRBV11-2 and TRBJ1-5; weak D call: TRBD1 (6 bases). Trimming pared 1 base from V and 16 bases from J, leaving 17 bases between. The CDR3 extends over 13 amino acids. Germline V lookup: CDR1 SGHAT, CDR2 FQNNGV. CDR3: CASSLALDSPPHF. DNA for the CDR3: TGTGCCAGCAGCTTAGCTCTGGACAGTCCGCCACATTTT.

The chain is built from TRBV2 and TRBJ1-1, with 7 bases lining up with TRBD1. This CDR3 has 14 amino acids. After removal of 5 bases from V and 2 bases from J, the junction contained 5 bases not matched to a gene. The germline gives CDR1 SNHLY, CDR2 FYNNEI. For the CDR3, the DNA is TGTGCCAGCAGTTTTTACAGGGGAAACACTGAAGCTTTCTTT. Its translation: CASSFYRGNTEAFF. Based on the CDR3 plus reference TRBV2 and TRBJ1-1, the full variable domain is EPEVTQTPSHQVTQMGQEVILRCVPISNHLYFYWYRQILGQKVEFLVSFYNNEISEKSEIFDDQFSVERPDGSNFTLKIRSTKLEDSAMYFCASSFYRGNTEAFFGQGTRLTVV.

This chain links TRBV5-1 with TRBJ1-3, with D tentatively TRBD1 (6 bases). Germline CDR1 SGHRS, CDR2 YFSETQ. The V end lost 4 bases, the J end lost 4 bases, and 15 bases lay between the germline ends. The CDR3 is made up of 15 amino acids. The CDR3 spells CASSQTPGVGNTIYF. CDR3 nucleotides: TGCGCCAGCAGCCAAACCCCAGGGGTCGGAAACACCATATATTTT. The full variable domain, in which reference TRBV5-1 and TRBJ1-3 provide the parts outside the CDR3, is KAGVTQTPRYLIKTRGQQVTLSCSPISGHRSVSWYQQTPGQGLQFLFEYFSETQRNKGNFPGRFSGRQFSNSRSEMNVSTLELGDSALYLCASSQTPGVGNTIYFGEGSWLTVV.

The chain joins TRBV2 to TRBJ1-6, with TRBD1 identical over 9 bases. J gave up 6 bases and V 6 bases, and 9 bases lay outside the gene matches. CDR3 size: 16 residues. The germline gives CDR1 SNHLY, CDR2 FYNNEI. The CDR3 DNA sequence: TGTGCCAGCAGGTTAACAGGGGGCTATTCTAATTCACCCCTCCACTTT. Translation gives CASRLTGGYSNSPLHF.

This chain connects TRBV29-1 to TRBJ2-1; the D gene is possibly TRBD2 (6 bases). CDR1 is SQVTM, CDR2 ANQGSEA, per germline. This CDR3 has 15 amino acids. The V and J ends lost 1 base and 7 bases respectively, with 17 bases between them. The CDR3 loop reads CSVEAASAKRNEQFF. The CDR3 nucleotides are TGCAGCGTTGAAGCGGCTAGCGCCAAGCGGAATGAGCAGTTCTTC.

The rearrangement links TRBV4-1 to TRBJ2-2; possible D gene TRBD2, 6 bases. CDR3 length equals 15 residues. CDR1 is MGHRA and CDR2 is YSYEKL in the germline V gene. With 4 bases removed from V and 2 bases from J, the gap between germline ends came to 11 bases. The CDR3 protein is CASSRWRDNTGELFF. CDR3 nucleotides: TGCGCCAGCAGCCGATGGAGGGACAACACCGGGGAGCTGTTTTTT.

CDR3 DNA: TGTGCCAGCAGCTTAGTTGTGGTCGGGGTCTATGGCTACACCTTC. Protein: CASSLVVVGVYGYTF. The genes are TRBV7-2 and TRBJ1-2; no firm D call. Germline values: CDR1 SGHTA, CDR2 FQGNSA. Trimming removed 1 base from V and 4 bases from J, with 13 bases in between. This CDR3 spans 15 amino acids.

The V and J genes are TRBV19 and TRBJ1-3; D uncertain. CDR1 is LNHDA and CDR2 is SQIVND in the germline V gene (reference sequence). The length of the CDR3 is 14 residues. Trimming pared 0 bases from V and 10 bases from J, leaving 13 bases between. CDR3 nucleotide sequence: TGTGCCAGTAGTATAGATCGATCCGGTCCGACCATATATTTT. This gives the protein CASSIDRSGPTIYF.

The V and J genes are TRBV11-2 and TRBJ2-5, with TRBD1 identical over 9 bases. With 3 bases clipped from V and 0 bases from J, the junction kept 5 bases outside the gene matches. The V gene's germline CDR1 is SGHAT and CDR2 FQNNGV. CDR3 length equals 16 residues. The CDR3 DNA sequence: TGTGCCAGCAGCTTCGCGACAGGGGGGGACCAAGAGACCCAGTACTTC. Amino acid sequence: CASSFATGGDQETQYF.

The gene calls are TRBV9 and TRBJ2-3; 10 nucleotides agree with TRBD2. The V gene's germline CDR1 is SGDLS and CDR2 YYNGEE. CDR3 size: 15 residues. J lost 6 bases, V lost 0 bases, and 4 bases had no gene match. CDR3 in amino acids: CASSVDSGGADTQYF. The CDR3 nucleotides read TGTGCCAGCAGCGTAGACAGCGGGGGGGCTGATACGCAGTATTTT.

This clone was observed a few times. The V call is TRBV15, the J call TRBJ1-1, with D possibly matching TRBD1 (5 bases). This CDR3 has 16 amino acids. V was shortened by 0 bases and J by 3 bases, with 14 bases between the two germline ends. Per germline, CDR1 LNHNV and CDR2 YYDKDF (reference sequence). As DNA, the CDR3 is TGTGCCACCAGCAGAGATGGGGGGGGTCTGGACACTGAAGCTTTCTTT. This codes for CATSRDGGGLDTEAFF.

The V call is TRBV11-2, the J call TRBJ2-3; D gene ambiguous. Germline CDR1 SGHAT, CDR2 FQNNGV. Trimming shortened V by 0 bases and J by 0 bases, and 13 bases separated the two germline ends. The CDR3 is 17 amino acids. The CDR3 loop is CASSLEWSYASTDTQYF. The DNA for the CDR3 is TGTGCCAGCAGCTTAGAATGGAGCTACGCTAGCACAGATACGCAGTATTTT.

V is TRBV5-1 and J is TRBJ1-6; no clear D. Trimming took 0 bases from V and 6 from J, leaving 7 bases between them. CDR1 and CDR2 from the germline V gene are SGHRS and YFSETQ. The CDR3 has 14 residues. The DNA for the CDR3 is TGCGCCAGCAGCTTGGCTACTTTTAATTCACCCCTCCACTTT. The encoded protein is CASSLATFNSPLHF.

This sequence joins TRBV11-3 and TRBJ2-2, with D possibly TRBD1 on 6 matching bases. V was shortened by 5 bases and J by 2 bases, with 12 bases between the two germline ends. The CDR3 covers 15 residues. Looked up from germline, CDR1 is SGHNT and CDR2 is YENEEA. The chain's CDR3 is CASSTTGTNTGELFF. The CDR3 bases are TGTGCCAGCAGCACGACAGGAACCAACACCGGGGAGCTGTTTTTT.

Comments on this clone: A junction boundary mismatches the germline segment, possibly from a read error. The rearrangement joins TRBV19 to TRBJ1-1, with D perhaps matching TRBD1 (5 bases). CDR1 LNHDA and CDR2 SQIVND come from the germline V gene (reference sequence). The length of the CDR3 is 14 residues. The CDR3 sequence: CASSIGQPNIEAFF. In nucleotides, the CDR3 is TGTGCCAGTAGTATAGGACAGCCCAACATTGAAGCTTTCTTT.

The chain uses TRBV3-1 (or the pseudogene TRBV3-2) and TRBJ1-2, with D unclear. V was shortened by 1 base and J by 4 bases, with 10 bases between the two germline ends. CDR1 and CDR2 from the germline V gene are LGHDT and YNNKEL (reference sequence). The CDR3 loop spans 14 amino acids. The CDR3 DNA sequence: TGTGCCAGCAGCCAAGTCTTAGTGAGCTATGGCTACACCTTC. Its protein is CASSQVLVSYGYTF.

DNA of the CDR3: TGTGCCAGCAGTACGACAGGGGTGGTTCATTCACCCCTCCACTTT. Encoded protein: CASSTTGVVHSPLHF. The chain uses TRBV6-5 and TRBJ1-6; 8 bases line up with TRBD1. The CDR3 has 15 residues. The J segment lost 8 bases and the V segment lost 5 bases, leaving 8 bases of the junction unmatched. CDR1 and CDR2 (germline): MNHEY, SVGAGI.

The rearrangement uses TRBV6-6 and TRBJ1-2; TRBD1 might be the D (5 bases). The CDR3 extends over 15 amino acids. CDR1 and CDR2 (germline): MNHNY, SVGAGI (reference sequence). V lost 7 bases and J 0 bases, leaving 15 bases between the germline ends. The CDR3 reads CASKVGQGSNYGYTF. In nucleotides, the CDR3 is TGTGCCAGCAAGGTGGGGCAGGGATCTAACTATGGCTACACCTTC.

The chain combines TRBV9 with TRBJ1-2; the D is unclear. The CDR3 totals 17 residues. Trimming stripped 0 bases from V and 4 bases from J, with 19 bases between. Germline CDR1 is SGDLS and CDR2 is YYNGEE. CDR3 nucleotides: TGTGCCAGCAGCGTAGGGCAGGAAGGTTGGCCGCCCTATGGCTACACCTTC. Protein product: CASSVGQEGWPPYGYTF.

The rearrangement joins TRBV6-5 to TRBJ1-5; D perhaps matches TRBD1 (5 bases). CDR1 and CDR2 (germline): MNHEY, SVGAGI. The CDR3 sequence is 14 residues long. Trimming cost V 2 bases and J 6 bases, with 11 bases left between them. The CDR3 spells CASSYGTGRQPQHF. Written as DNA, the CDR3 is TGTGCCAGCAGTTACGGAACAGGTCGTCAGCCCCAGCATTTT.

The rearrangement joins TRBV30 to TRBJ1-4; 10 positions match TRBD1. CDR3 length: 18 residues. Germline values: CDR1 GTSNPN, CDR2 SVGIG (reference sequence). Unmatched junction bases numbered 12, after V lost 1 base and J lost 4 bases. CDR3: CAWSAVERDRGVNEKLFF. The CDR3 region has the DNA TGTGCCTGGAGTGCCGTCGAGCGGGACAGGGGAGTTAATGAAAAACTGTTTTTT.

This clone appeared once. This rearrangement joins TRBV5-4 to TRBJ2-7, with 7 bases identical to TRBD1. The CDR3 is made up of 14 amino acids. V lost 5 bases, J lost 7 bases, and 12 bases stayed unmatched. Germline V gene data show CDR1 as SGHNT and CDR2 as YYREEE (reference sequence). This CDR3 reads CASSPRDSFSEQYF. CDR3 coding DNA: TGTGCCAGCAGTCCCCGGGACAGCTTTTCGGAGCAGTACTTC.

The rearrangement uses TRBV15 and TRBJ2-1; no reliable D call. Germline CDR1 reads LNHNV; CDR2 reads YYDKDF (reference sequence). Deletions cut 6 bases from V and 1 base from J, with 16 bases between. This CDR3 contains 16 residues. The CDR3 protein is CATRATLTQSYNEQFF. The CDR3 DNA follows: TGTGCCACCAGAGCCACACTAACCCAATCCTACAATGAGCAGTTCTTC.

DNA of the CDR3: TGTGCCACACTTATGGGGGGGACGGAGACCCAGTACTTC. Protein sequence: CATLMGGTETQYF. The chain joins TRBV12-3 or TRBV12-4 to TRBJ2-5; 7 bases agree with TRBD2. The CDR3 contains 13 residues. Trimming took 10 bases from V and 5 from J; bases not matched to a gene: 10.

The chain is built from TRBV5-4 and TRBJ2-3, with TRBD1 identical over 9 bases. This CDR3 contains 17 residues. Trimming removed 4 bases from V and 1 base from J; junction bases left unmatched: 10. Germline-derived CDR1 and CDR2 are SGHNT and YYREEE (reference sequence). CDR3 residues: CASSQRYRDRGTDTQYF. CDR3 bases: TGTGCCAGCAGCCAACGTTACCGGGACAGGGGCACAGATACGCAGTATTTT.